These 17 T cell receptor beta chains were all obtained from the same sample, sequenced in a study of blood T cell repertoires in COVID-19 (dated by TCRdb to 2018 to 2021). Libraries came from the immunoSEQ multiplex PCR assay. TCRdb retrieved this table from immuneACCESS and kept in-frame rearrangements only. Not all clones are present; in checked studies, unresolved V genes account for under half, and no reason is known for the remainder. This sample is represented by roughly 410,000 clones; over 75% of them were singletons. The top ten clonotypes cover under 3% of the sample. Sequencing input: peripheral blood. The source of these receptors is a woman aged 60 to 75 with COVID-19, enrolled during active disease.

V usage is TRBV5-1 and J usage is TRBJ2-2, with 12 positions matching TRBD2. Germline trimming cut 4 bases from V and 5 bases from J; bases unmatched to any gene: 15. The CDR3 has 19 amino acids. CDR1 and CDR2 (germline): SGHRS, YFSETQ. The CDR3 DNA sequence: TGCGCCAGCAGCCCCCGCACCGCTGCTAGCGGGGGGGGTACCGGGGAGCTGTTTTTT. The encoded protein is CASSPRTAASGGGTGELFF.

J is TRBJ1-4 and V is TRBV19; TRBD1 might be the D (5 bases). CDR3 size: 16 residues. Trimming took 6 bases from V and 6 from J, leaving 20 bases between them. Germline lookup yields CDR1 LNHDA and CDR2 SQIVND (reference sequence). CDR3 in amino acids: CASSEFLGRVHEKLFF. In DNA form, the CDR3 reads TGTGCCAGTAGCGAGTTCCTGGGCAGGGTACATGAAAAACTGTTTTTT. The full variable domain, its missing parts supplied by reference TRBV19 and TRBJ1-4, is DGGITQSPKYLFRKEGQNVTLSCEQNLNHDAMYWYRQDPGQGLRLIYYSQIVNDFQKGDIAEGYSVSREKKESFPLTVTSAQKNPTAFYLCASSEFLGRVHEKLFFGSGTQLSVL.

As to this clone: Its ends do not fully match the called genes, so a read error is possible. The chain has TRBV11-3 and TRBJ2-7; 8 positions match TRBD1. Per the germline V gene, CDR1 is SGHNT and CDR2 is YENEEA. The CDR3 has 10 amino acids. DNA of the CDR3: TGTGCCAGCAGCTTAGGGACAGGGCTCTTC. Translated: CASSLGTGLF.

As DNA, the CDR3 is TGTGCAAGTCGCATCGGACAGGGTGGCAATGAGCAGTTCTTC. Amino acids: CASRIGQGGNEQFF. The chain couples TRBV12-2 to TRBJ2-1; the table's D call TRBD1 went unverified against the DNA. TRBV12-2 is a pseudogene locus. The CDR3 is 14 amino acids.

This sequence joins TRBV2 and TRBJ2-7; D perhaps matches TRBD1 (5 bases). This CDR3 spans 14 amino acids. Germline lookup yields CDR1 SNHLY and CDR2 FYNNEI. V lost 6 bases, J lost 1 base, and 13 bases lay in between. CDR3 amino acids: CASRNQGTSYEQYF. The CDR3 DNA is TGTGCCAGCAGGAACCAGGGCACATCCTACGAGCAGTACTTC.

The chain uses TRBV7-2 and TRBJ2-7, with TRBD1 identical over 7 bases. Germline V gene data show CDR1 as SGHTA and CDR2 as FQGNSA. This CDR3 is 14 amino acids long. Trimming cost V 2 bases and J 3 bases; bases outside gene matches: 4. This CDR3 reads CASSLTGVDYEQYF. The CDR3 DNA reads TGTGCCAGCAGCTTAACAGGGGTGGACTACGAGCAGTACTTC. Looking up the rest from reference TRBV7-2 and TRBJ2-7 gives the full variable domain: GAGVSQSPSNKVTEKGKDVELRCDPISGHTALYWYRQSLGQGLEFLIYFQGNSAPDKSGLPSDRFSAERTGGSVSTLTIQRTQQEDSAVYLCASSLTGVDYEQYFGPGTRLTVT.

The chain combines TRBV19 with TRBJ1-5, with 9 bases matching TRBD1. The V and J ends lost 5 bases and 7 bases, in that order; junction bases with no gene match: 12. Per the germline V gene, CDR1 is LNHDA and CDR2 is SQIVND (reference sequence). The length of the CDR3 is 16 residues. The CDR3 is CASSPRTGATEQPQHF. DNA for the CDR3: TGTGCCAGTAGTCCCCGGACAGGGGCCACGGAGCAGCCCCAGCATTTT.

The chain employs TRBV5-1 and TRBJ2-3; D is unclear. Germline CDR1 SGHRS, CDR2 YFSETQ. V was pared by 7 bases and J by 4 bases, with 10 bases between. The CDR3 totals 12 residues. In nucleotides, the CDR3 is TGCGCCAGCTCCCCTTCTCCAGATACGCAGTATTTT. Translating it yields CASSPSPDTQYF.

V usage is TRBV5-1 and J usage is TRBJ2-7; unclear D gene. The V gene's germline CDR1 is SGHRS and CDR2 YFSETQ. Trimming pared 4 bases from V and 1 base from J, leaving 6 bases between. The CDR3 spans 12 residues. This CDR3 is CASSLRSYEQYF. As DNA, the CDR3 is TGCGCCAGCAGCCTTAGATCCTACGAGCAGTACTTC.

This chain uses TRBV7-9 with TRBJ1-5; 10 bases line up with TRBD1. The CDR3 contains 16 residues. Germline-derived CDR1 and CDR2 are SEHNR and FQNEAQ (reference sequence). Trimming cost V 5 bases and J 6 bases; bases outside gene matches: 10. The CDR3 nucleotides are TGTGCCAGCAGCCCCCCGGGGTGGGACAGGGGTCAGCCCCAGCATTTT. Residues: CASSPPGWDRGQPQHF. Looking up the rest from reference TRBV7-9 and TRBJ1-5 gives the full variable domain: DTGVSQNPRHKITKRGQNVTFRCDPISEHNRLYWYRQTLGQGPEFLTYFQNEAQLEKSRLLSDRFSAERPKGSFSTLEIQRTEQGDSAMYLCASSPPGWDRGQPQHFGDGTRLSIL.

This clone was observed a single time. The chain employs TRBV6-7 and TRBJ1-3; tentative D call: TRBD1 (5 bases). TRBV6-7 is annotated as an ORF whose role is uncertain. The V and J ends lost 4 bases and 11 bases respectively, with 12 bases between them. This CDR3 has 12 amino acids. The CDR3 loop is CASSFPDIAIYF. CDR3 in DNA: TGTGCCAGCAGTTTCCCGGACATCGCCATATATTTT.

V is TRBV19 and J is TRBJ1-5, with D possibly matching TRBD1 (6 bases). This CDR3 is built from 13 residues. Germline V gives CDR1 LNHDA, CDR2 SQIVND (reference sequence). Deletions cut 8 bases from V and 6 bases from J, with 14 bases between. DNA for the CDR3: TGTGCCAGTTCCGACAGGACCGGTCAGCCCCAGCATTTT. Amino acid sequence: CASSDRTGQPQHF.

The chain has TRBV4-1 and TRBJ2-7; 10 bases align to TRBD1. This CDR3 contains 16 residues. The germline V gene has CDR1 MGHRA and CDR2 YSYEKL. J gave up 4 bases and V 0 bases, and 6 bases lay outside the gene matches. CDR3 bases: TGCGCCAGCAGCCAAGATTGGGGACAGGGGATTTACGAGCAGTACTTC. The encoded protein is CASSQDWGQGIYEQYF.

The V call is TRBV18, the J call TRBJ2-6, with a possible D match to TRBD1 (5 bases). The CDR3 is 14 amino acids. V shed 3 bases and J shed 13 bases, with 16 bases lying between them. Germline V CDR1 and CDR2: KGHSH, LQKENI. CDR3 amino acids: CASSPQGIPEVLTF. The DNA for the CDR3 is TGTGCCAGCTCACCTCAGGGCATACCTGAGGTCCTGACTTTC.

The CDR3 sequence is CSGLAGAYTF. The DNA of the CDR3 is TGCAGTGGTCTGGCCGGAGCCTACACCTTC. The chain has TRBV20-1 and TRBJ1-2, with D hard to call. CDR1 and CDR2 from the germline V gene are DFQATT and SNEGSKA (reference sequence). The CDR3 is 10 residues long. The V end lost 7 bases, the J end lost 10 bases, and 13 bases lay between the germline ends.

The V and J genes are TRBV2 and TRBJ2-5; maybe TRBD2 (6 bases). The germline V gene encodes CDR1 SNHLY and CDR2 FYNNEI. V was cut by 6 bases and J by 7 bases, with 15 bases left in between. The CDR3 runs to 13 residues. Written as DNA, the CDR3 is TGTGCCAGCAGGGAGGGGCCCGAGAGGACCCAGTACTTC. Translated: CASREGPERTQYF.

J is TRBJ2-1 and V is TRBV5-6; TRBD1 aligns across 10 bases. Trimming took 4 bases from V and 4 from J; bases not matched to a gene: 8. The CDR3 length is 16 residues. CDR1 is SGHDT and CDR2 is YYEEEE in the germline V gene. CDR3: CASSDRDRGPYNEQFF. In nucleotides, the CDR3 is TGTGCCAGCAGCGACCGGGACAGGGGCCCATACAATGAGCAGTTCTTC.